This T cell receptor (beta chain) was profiled in a study of Graves' ophthalmopathy and Graves' hyperthyroidism. Study overall: The blood sample was drawn at first diagnosis and before any treatment. Study outcomes and limitations: For separating ophthalmopathy from stable hyperthyroidism, a 13-signature model gave 85% to 90% sensitivity and roughly 78% specificity.

The diagnosis was founded upon clinical symptoms, serum thyroxine, TRAb, thyroid ultrasound and orbital computed tomography. Germline V lookup: CDR1 SGHAT, CDR2 FQNNGV. With V trimmed by 5 bases and J by 2 bases, 11 bases remained unmatched. This CDR3 region has 16 residues. From RNA, the CDR3 regions of TCR beta chains were amplified and sequenced. First-round RT-PCR used HTBI primers; second-round multiplex PCR followed. TCRdb reprocessed the multiplex PCR reads with MiXCR, giving one entry per CDR3 protein. The profile covers approximately 150,000 distinct CDR3 sequences, with under 45% appearing a single time and around 8.9% taken by the ten largest. This clonotype has just a few counts. Antigen specificity is unknown.

Input material: peripheral blood. V gene TRBV11-2 combines with J gene TRBJ1-2, with 7 bases identical to TRBD1. This TCR was recovered from a man in his thirties or forties with Graves' ophthalmopathy. The CDR3 bases are TGTGCCAGCAGCATTGGGCTGACAGGGTCCAACTATGGCTACACCTTC. Translating gives CASSIGLTGSNYGYTF.